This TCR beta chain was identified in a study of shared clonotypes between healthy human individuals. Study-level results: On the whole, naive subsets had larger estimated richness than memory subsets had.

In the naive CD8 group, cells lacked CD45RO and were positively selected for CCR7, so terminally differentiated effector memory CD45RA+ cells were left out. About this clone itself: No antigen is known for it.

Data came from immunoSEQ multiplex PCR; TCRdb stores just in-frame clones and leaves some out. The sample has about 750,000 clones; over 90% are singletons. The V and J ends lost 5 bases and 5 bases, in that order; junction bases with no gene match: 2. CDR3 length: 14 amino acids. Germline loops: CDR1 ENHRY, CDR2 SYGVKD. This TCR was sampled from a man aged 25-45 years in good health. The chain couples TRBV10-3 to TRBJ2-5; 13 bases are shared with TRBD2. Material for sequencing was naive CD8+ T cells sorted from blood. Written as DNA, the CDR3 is TGTGCCATCAGTACTAGCGGGAGGGCTGAGACCCAGTACTTC. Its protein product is CAISTSGRAETQYF.